The 27 T cell receptor beta chains reported below all come from one sample, sequenced in a study of OX40 agonist ivuxolimab in advanced cancers. Clones were read by immunoSEQ multiplex PCR, and TCRdb kept only the in-frame ones, dropping some. The sample yields approximately 91,000 clones, 70% to 90% seen once. The sequences come from CD4+ or CD8+ T cells sorted from blood, collected in a trial of the OX40 agonist ivuxolimab. These receptors were taken from an adult with an advanced solid tumor such as melanoma, head and neck, liver or kidney cancer.

J is TRBJ2-1 and V is TRBV29-1, with D tentatively TRBD1 (7 bases). The CDR3 has 16 residues. In germline, CDR1 is SQVTM, CDR2 ANQGSEA. Trimming stripped 4 bases from V and 9 bases from J, with 25 bases between. CDR3: CSVVRQGGSANSEQFF. The CDR3 DNA reads TGCAGCGTTGTCAGACAGGGAGGATCCGCCAACAGTGAGCAGTTCTTC.

The chain carries TRBV7-2 and TRBJ2-5; 15 positions agree with TRBD2. With the DNA end fitting TRBJ2-7 better, the J assignment may be wrong. Looked up from germline, CDR1 is SGHTA and CDR2 is FQGNSA. The CDR3 totals 18 residues. This CDR3 reads CASSPRGLAGGFSYEQYF. In nucleotides, the CDR3 is TGTGCCAGCAGTCCTCGGGGACTAGCGGGGGGATTCTCCTACGAGCAGTACTTC.

This clone was recorded only once. V usage is TRBV10-3 and J usage is TRBJ2-3; the D is unclear. CDR3 length equals 12 residues. V dropped 2 bases and J dropped 2 bases, with 2 bases sitting between them. From germline, CDR1 is ENHRY and CDR2 SYGVKD. This CDR3 reads CAISEDTDTQYF. The CDR3 nucleotides are TGTGCCATCAGTGAGGACACAGATACGCAGTATTTT.

The chain is built from TRBV5-1 and TRBJ1-1; a weak D match, TRBD1 (6 bases). V was pared by 5 bases and J by 5 bases, with 16 bases between. The germline CDR1 and CDR2 sequences are SGHRS and YFSETQ. This CDR3 comprises 14 residues. The CDR3: CASSPGGGRTEAFF. CDR3 DNA sequence: TGCGCCAGCAGTCCCGGCGGGGGGCGAACTGAAGCTTTCTTT.

The chain joins TRBV6-1 to TRBJ1-4; TRBD1 agrees at 8 bases. After removal of 6 bases from V and 8 bases from J, the junction contained 5 bases not matched to a gene. The germline V gene encodes CDR1 MNHNS and CDR2 SASEGT. This CDR3 spans 13 amino acids. CDR3 residues: CASRSGGREKLFF. The CDR3 region has the DNA TGTGCCAGCAGATCAGGGGGCAGGGAAAAACTGTTTTTT.

The CDR3 reads CASSSGVRETQYF. CDR3 nucleotides: TGTGCCAGCAGCTCGGGGGTTAGGGAGACCCAGTACTTC. V is TRBV11-3 and J is TRBJ2-5; the D gene is possibly TRBD2 (6 bases). V was cut by 4 bases and J by 5 bases, with 11 bases left in between. The germline CDR1 and CDR2 sequences are SGHNT and YENEEA. CDR3 length: 13 amino acids.

V and J are TRBV4-1 and TRBJ2-7; possible D gene TRBD1, 6 bases. The CDR3 totals 13 residues. V lost 4 bases to trimming and J lost 6 bases, with 13 bases between them. Germline V lookup: CDR1 MGHRA, CDR2 YSYEKL. CDR3 in amino acids: CASSRPQGTEQYF. The CDR3 bases are TGCGCCAGCAGCCGACCTCAGGGGACCGAGCAGTACTTC.

This clone is a singleton in its sample. The chain couples TRBV29-1 to TRBJ1-2; a weak D match, TRBD1 (5 bases). CDR1 is SQVTM, CDR2 ANQGSEA, per germline. The V end was cut by 3 bases, the J end by 1 base, with 9 bases between. This CDR3 is 13 amino acids long. The CDR3 reads CSVDGGGNYGYTF. CDR3 DNA sequence: TGCAGCGTTGATGGGGGGGGTAACTATGGCTACACCTTC.

This sequence joins TRBV18 and TRBJ2-1; 10 bases line up with TRBD1. In germline, CDR1 is KGHSH, CDR2 LQKENI. This CDR3 has 14 amino acids. Unmatched junction bases numbered 0, after V lost 3 bases and J lost 4 bases. CDR3 amino acids: CASSPGQGYNEQFF. The CDR3 DNA is TGTGCCAGCTCACCGGGACAGGGGTACAATGAGCAGTTCTTC.

The chain employs TRBV19 and TRBJ2-5; perhaps TRBD2 as D (7 bases). This CDR3 has 18 residues. V was shortened by 1 base and J by 5 bases, with 23 bases between the two germline ends. The germline V gene has CDR1 LNHDA and CDR2 SQIVND (reference sequence). The CDR3 DNA is TGTGCCAGTAGTATAGTCATCGGGGCTAGTGGGGGGGCCGAGACCCAGTACTTC. It codes for CASSIVIGASGGAETQYF.

The V call is TRBV18, the J call TRBJ1-2, with D perhaps TRBD1 (5 bases). V was clipped by 4 bases and J by 4 bases, with 13 bases between them. The CDR3 loop spans 14 amino acids. Germline V gives CDR1 KGHSH, CDR2 LQKENI. CDR3 sequence: CASSLRGDLYGYTF. The DNA for the CDR3 is TGTGCCAGCTCACTACGGGGCGATCTCTATGGCTACACCTTC.

Only a few counts were recorded for this clone. The CDR3, as DNA: TGTGCCAGCTCACCACCGGGGAGGGGACGGAATACCTACGAGCAGTACTTC. This gives the protein CASSPPGRGRNTYEQYF. V is TRBV18 and J is TRBJ2-7, with 7 bases matching TRBD2. Germline V gene lookup returns CDR1 KGHSH and CDR2 LQKENI. This CDR3 contains 17 residues. With V trimmed by 0 bases and J by 2 bases, 10 bases remained unmatched.

This rearrangement joins TRBV5-1 to TRBJ2-1; possible D gene TRBD2, 7 bases. CDR1 and CDR2 from the germline V gene are SGHRS and YFSETQ. The CDR3 sequence is 15 residues long. Trimming took off 4 bases at V and 7 bases at J, with 18 bases between the two ends. In nucleotides, the CDR3 is TGCGCCAGCAGCGGGAGTGGGGGGGCCGGGAATGAGCAGTTCTTC. It yields the protein CASSGSGGAGNEQFF. The variable domain in full, with the rest retrieved from reference TRBV5-1 and TRBJ2-1, is KAGVTQTPRYLIKTRGQQVTLSCSPISGHRSVSWYQQTPGQGLQFLFEYFSETQRNKGNFPGRFSGRQFSNSRSEMNVSTLELGDSALYLCASSGSGGAGNEQFFGPGTRLTVL.

J is TRBJ1-4 and V is TRBV2; possible D gene TRBD1, 5 bases. Germline CDR1 SNHLY, CDR2 FYNNEI. This CDR3 spans 13 amino acids. Trimming shortened V by 8 bases and J by 7 bases, and 14 bases separated the two germline ends. The CDR3 region is CASVPERGEKLFF. The CDR3 DNA reads TGTGCCAGCGTTCCCGAGAGGGGTGAAAAACTGTTTTTT.

The table lists this clone with a count of one. The gene calls are TRBV23-1 and TRBJ2-2; 8 nucleotides line up with TRBD1. TRBV23-1 is annotated as an ORF whose role is uncertain. CDR3 size: 15 residues. V shed 7 bases and J 5 bases; nucleotides not matched to a gene: 9. The CDR3 reads CASIRRTGLTGELFF. In nucleotides, the CDR3 is TGCGCCAGCATCCGGCGGACAGGGTTGACCGGGGAGCTGTTTTTT.

V usage is TRBV7-9 and J usage is TRBJ1-2; no reliable D call. The CDR3 is made up of 12 amino acids. Germline V lookup: CDR1 SEHNR, CDR2 FQNEAQ (reference sequence). With 5 bases removed from V and 8 bases from J, the gap between germline ends came to 12 bases. The CDR3 reads CASSPETWGYTF. The CDR3 DNA reads TGTGCCAGCAGCCCTGAGACTTGGGGCTACACCTTC. Based on the CDR3 plus reference TRBV7-9 and TRBJ1-2, the full variable domain is DTGVSQNPRHKITKRGQNVTFRCDPISEHNRLYWYRQTLGQGPEFLTYFQNEAQLEKSRLLSDRFSAERPKGSFSTLEIQRTEQGDSAMYLCASSPETWGYTFGSGTRLTVV.

This chain connects TRBV19 to TRBJ2-7, with D perhaps matching TRBD1 (6 bases). Trimming stripped 5 bases from V and 3 bases from J, with 17 bases between. The CDR3 consists of 15 residues. In germline, CDR1 is LNHDA, CDR2 SQIVND (reference sequence). DNA for the CDR3: TGTGCCAGTAGTTCTACAGGGAGTTGGGACTACGAGCAGTACTTC. This codes for CASSSTGSWDYEQYF.

This clone has a single count. The chain uses TRBV10-3 and TRBJ2-3, with 8 positions matching TRBD1. From germline, CDR1 is ENHRY and CDR2 SYGVKD. The CDR3 has 13 residues. The J segment lost 4 bases and the V segment lost 11 bases, leaving 8 bases of the junction unmatched. The CDR3 nucleotides are TGTGCCGCCAGACAGGGGAACCCAGATACGCAGTATTTT. It encodes CAARQGNPDTQYF.

The chain combines TRBV27 with TRBJ1-2; the D gene is possibly TRBD1 (5 bases). This CDR3 spans 15 amino acids. The germline CDR1 and CDR2 sequences are MNHEY and SMNVEV (reference sequence). V lost 5 bases and J 2 bases, leaving 15 bases between the germline ends. CDR3 protein: CASSPTPSGNYGYTF. As DNA, the CDR3 is TGTGCCAGCAGTCCGACACCCTCAGGGAACTATGGCTACACCTTC.

J is TRBJ1-2 and V is TRBV6-6; unclear D gene. V lost 6 bases, J lost 6 bases, and 14 bases lay in between. The CDR3 runs 13 residues. CDR1 is MNHNY and CDR2 is SVGAGI in the germline V gene (reference sequence). The CDR3: CASSPEGSDGYTF. The CDR3 DNA is TGTGCCAGCAGCCCGGAGGGATCGGATGGCTACACCTTC.

The chain joins TRBV10-3 to TRBJ2-3, with 7 bases that match TRBD2. The CDR3 is made up of 16 amino acids. V shed 5 bases and J 2 bases; nucleotides not matched to a gene: 10. Per germline, CDR1 ENHRY and CDR2 SYGVKD. The CDR3 protein is CAISPRGEGNTDTQYF. CDR3 DNA: TGTGCCATCAGTCCCCGTGGGGAGGGGAACACAGATACGCAGTATTTT.

This clone was counted a few times. The CDR3 sequence is CASTDSNQPQHF. The DNA for the CDR3 is TGTGCCAGTACAGATAGCAATCAGCCCCAGCATTTT. The V and J genes are TRBV19 and TRBJ1-5; D unclear. Germline loops: CDR1 LNHDA, CDR2 SQIVND (reference sequence). CDR3 size: 12 residues. The germline V and J ends were trimmed by 7 bases and 0 bases, with 4 bases remaining between them.

The chain recombines TRBV29-1 with TRBJ2-7, with TRBD1 matching over 7 bases. V gave up 8 bases and J gave up 6 bases; unmatched junction bases: 10. From germline, CDR1 is SQVTM and CDR2 ANQGSEA. The CDR3 spans 12 residues. The CDR3 nucleotides are TGCAGCTTCGGACAGGCCAGCAGCGAGCAGTACTTC. Its translation is CSFGQASSEQYF.

This clone was counted only a few times. J is TRBJ1-1 and V is TRBV27; TRBD1 might be the D (6 bases). V gave up 3 bases and J gave up 3 bases, with 14 bases separating them. The germline gives CDR1 MNHEY, CDR2 SMNVEV (reference sequence). The CDR3 loop spans 15 amino acids. The CDR3 spells CASSFSGARDTEAFF. The CDR3 nucleotides are TGTGCCAGCAGTTTTTCAGGGGCGAGGGACACTGAAGCTTTCTTT.

The chain has TRBV6-5 and TRBJ1-5; tentatively, D is TRBD1 (5 bases). This CDR3 is 15 amino acids long. Trimming stripped 3 bases from V and 1 base from J, with 10 bases between. Germline CDR1 MNHEY, CDR2 SVGAGI. The CDR3, as DNA: TGTGCCAGCAGTTATGGGGGGACGAGCAATCAGCCCCAGCATTTT. Residues: CASSYGGTSNQPQHF.

The chain couples TRBV5-1 to TRBJ2-7; D is ambiguous. The J call may not be correct, given that the DNA end is closer to TRBJ2-5. The CDR3 sequence is 15 residues long. Germline V lookup: CDR1 SGHRS, CDR2 YFSETQ. Written as DNA, the CDR3 is TGCGCCAGCAGCACAGTGCCAGGCGCCCAAGAGACCCAGTACTTC. Encoded protein: CASSTVPGAQETQYF.

V gene TRBV27 combines with J gene TRBJ2-5; no clear D. The CDR3 loop spans 15 amino acids. V shed 2 bases and J shed 0 bases, with 10 bases lying between them. Germline V lookup: CDR1 MNHEY, CDR2 SMNVEV (reference sequence). In DNA form, the CDR3 reads TGTGCCAGCAGTTTACGTGCCAGACACCAAGAGACCCAGTACTTC. Its protein product is CASSLRARHQETQYF.